Listed below are T cell receptor beta chains from one sample, sequenced in a study of blood T cell repertoires in COVID-19. Assay used: immunoSEQ multiplex PCR; TCRdb lists only in-frame clones, some missing. The repertoire has under 300,000 clones, approximately 88% of them found once; the top ten carry around 1.7%. The material sequenced was PBMCs or T cells enriched from blood (not recorded which). These receptors were collected from a woman aged 40 to 55 who had recovered from COVID-19. Each CDR3 is given with its conserved first and last residue. D genes are given only for firm matches. Clone size is given for some rows only: seen once, a few or many times, or a class if the clone is expanded.

DNA,CDR3,size,J,V,D
TGTGCCAGCAGCTTGGGGACAATTAACAATTCACCCCTCCACTTT,CASSLGTINNSPLHF,.,TRBJ1-6,TRBV5-8,.
TGTGCTAGTGGTCCCCCCGGAGGAGCGCAGGATACGCAGTATTTT,CASGPPGGAQDTQYF,.,TRBJ2-3,TRBV12-5,.
TGCGCCAGCAGCTTGGCTCCCCCTCGGGAAGAGACCCAGTACTTC,CASSLAPPREETQYF,once,TRBJ2-5,TRBV5-1,.
TGTGCCAGCAGTTTAGTCCGGCGGGATACGCAGTATTTT,CASSLVRRDTQYF,once,TRBJ2-3,TRBV12-3/TRBV12-4,.
TGTGCCAGCAGCTTAGCGCAACCAGGGACTGGAAACACCATATATTTT,CASSLAQPGTGNTIYF,.,TRBJ1-3,TRBV7-9,.
TGCGCCAGCAGCTGGGGACAGGGGGATGGCTACACCTTC,CASSWGQGDGYTF,few,TRBJ1-2,TRBV5-1,TRBD1
TGCGCCAGCAGCCCGTTGGGACTAGCGGGGGTCGCGAACACCGGGGAGCTGTTTTTT,CASSPLGLAGVANTGELFF,once,TRBJ2-2,TRBV4-1,TRBD2
TGTGCCAGCAAGGGGGTGAGCAATCAGCCCCAGCATTTT,CASKGVSNQPQHF,.,TRBJ1-5,TRBV2,.
TGTGCCAGCAGCTTGGATCTAGCGGGGGGGCGGGTCTTC,CASSLDLAGGRVF,.,TRBJ2-1,TRBV5-4,TRBD2
TGTGCCAGCAGCCAAAGTGGGGGGGCCACTCTCTACGAGCAGTACTTC,CASSQSGGATLYEQYF,.,TRBJ2-7,TRBV7-9,.
TGTGCCAGCAGCGTAGCTACGCGAGGGAGCACCGGGGAGCTGTTTTTT,CASSVATRGSTGELFF,.,TRBJ2-2,TRBV9,.
TGTGCCAGCAGATCAACAGGGGAACTGTTTTTT,CASRSTGELFF,.,TRBJ1-4,TRBV2,TRBD1
TGCGCCAGCAGCCCCAGGGGTCCGGATGGCTACACCTTC,CASSPRGPDGYTF,.,TRBJ1-2,TRBV5-1,.
TGTGCCTGGAGTGTGCAGTGGGGGGGCGGGATTAAGAATGAAGCTTTCTTT,CAWSVQWGGGIKNEAFF,.,TRBJ1-1,TRBV30,.
TGTGCCAGCAGCTTGTTAGGGGCCTCTGGGGCCAACGTCCTGACTTTC,CASSLLGASGANVLTF,.,TRBJ2-6,TRBV5-8,.
TGTGCCTGGAGTGACCCCCCCAGCGAGCAGTACTTC,CAWSDPPSEQYF,.,TRBJ2-7,TRBV30,.
TGTGCCAGCAGCCAAGGAGGGTTAGGCGGCTACACCTTC,CASSQGGLGGYTF,.,TRBJ1-2,TRBV3-1/TRBV3-2,.
TGTGCCAGCACCCCCGACGGGTTGAAGACTGAAGCTTTCTTT,CASTPDGLKTEAFF,.,TRBJ1-1,TRBV6-5,.
TGTGCCAGTAGTATTTACCCACTTTCTGGAAACACCATATATTTT,CASSIYPLSGNTIYF,.,TRBJ1-3,TRBV19,.
TGTGCCAGCAGCCAGGGGGAACAGGGGGAAGCCGGGGAGCTGTTTTTT,CASSQGEQGEAGELFF,.,TRBJ2-2,TRBV3-1/TRBV3-2,TRBD1
TGTGCCAGCAGCCAGACCTCTCGCTATGGGGGGATGAACACTGAAGCTTTCTTT,CASSQTSRYGGMNTEAFF,.,TRBJ1-1,TRBV14,.
TGTGCCAGCAGCCCTGGGGAGGGGGGACACTATGGCTACACCTTC,CASSPGEGGHYGYTF,.,TRBJ1-2,TRBV5-6,.
TGCGCCAGCAGCTCGGGACTAGCGGGAGGGTTTGAGCAGTTCTTC,CASSSGLAGGFEQFF,.,TRBJ2-1,TRBV5-1,TRBD2
TGTGCCAGCAGCAACGTCCAGGGGGAAGCTTTCTTT,CASSNVQGEAFF,.,TRBJ1-1,TRBV13,.
TGCGCCAGCAGCCGTTTGGGCGGTGAGACAGGGGGGGATACGCAGTATTTT,CASSRLGGETGGDTQYF,.,TRBJ2-3,TRBV4-1,TRBD1
TGTGCCAGTAGTACTATAGGGACTAGAGTAAACAATGAGCAGTTCTTC,CASSTIGTRVNNEQFF,.,TRBJ2-1,TRBV19,TRBD2
TGTGCCAGCCGAAGGGGGGGCGAAAGCACTGAAGCTTTCTTT,CASRRGGESTEAFF,.,TRBJ1-1,TRBV6-5,.
TGTGCCAGCAGTGTTGACATGAACACTGAAGCTTTCTTT,CASSVDMNTEAFF,.,TRBJ1-1,TRBV6-4,.
TGTGCCAGCAGCCTGACAGGGGTTAACACTGAAGCTTTCTTT,CASSLTGVNTEAFF,.,TRBJ1-1,TRBV11-3,TRBD1
TGTGCCAGCAGCAAACAGGGGTGGAGTACTGAAGCTTTCTTT,CASSKQGWSTEAFF,.,TRBJ1-1,TRBV6-2/TRBV6-3,TRBD1
TGTGCCAGCAGCCTACAGGGGGTGAACACTGAAGCTTTCTTT,CASSLQGVNTEAFF,.,TRBJ1-1,TRBV5-4,TRBD1
TGTGCCAGCACGTACGGGGTCCAATCCTACGAGCAGTACTTC,CASTYGVQSYEQYF,.,TRBJ2-7,TRBV2,.
TGTGCCTGGAGTGTTCTGGGGGCAGAGACCCAGTACTTC,CAWSVLGAETQYF,.,TRBJ2-5,TRBV30,.
TGTGCTAGTGGTTTTACAGCGAGGGAAGACAGGAGCTATGGCTACACCTTC,CASGFTAREDRSYGYTF,once,TRBJ1-2,TRBV12-5,.
TGTGCCAGTACCTCGGGTCTCTATCGAGGCTACACCTTC,CASTSGLYRGYTF,.,TRBJ1-2,TRBV19,.
TGTGCCAGCAGTCCCCCGGGTAACTATGGCTACACCTTC,CASSPPGNYGYTF,.,TRBJ1-2,TRBV6-5,.
TGTGCCAGCAGCCAAATAATGAACACTGAAGCTTTCTTT,CASSQIMNTEAFF,.,TRBJ1-1,TRBV14,.
TGCGCCAGCAGCCCGGGTGCAGGGTGGGGGGCTGAAGCTTTCTTT,CASSPGAGWGAEAFF,.,TRBJ1-1,TRBV5-1,.
TGTGCCAGCAGTGAAGGCATAATTAGAAGGGGATATAACACTGAAGCTTTCTTT,CASSEGIIRRGYNTEAFF,.,TRBJ1-1,TRBV6-1,.
TGTGCCAGTAGGATGGACAGGGGCGACAATCAGCCCCAGCATTTT,CASRMDRGDNQPQHF,once,TRBJ1-5,TRBV19,TRBD1
TGTGCCAGTACCGATAGGCCAGCGGGAGTTAGGAATGAGCAGTTCTTC,CASTDRPAGVRNEQFF,once,TRBJ2-1,TRBV19,TRBD2
TGTGCCAGAGACAGGATCCAAAACACCGGGGAGCTGTTTTTT,CARDRIQNTGELFF,.,TRBJ2-2,TRBV5-4,.
TGTGCCAGCAGTGAGCGACAGGGGGACTATGGCTACACCTTC,CASSERQGDYGYTF,.,TRBJ1-2,TRBV2,TRBD1
TGTGCCAGCAGCCATGATAAACCAGGGGGCGAGCAGTACTTC,CASSHDKPGGEQYF,.,TRBJ2-7,TRBV7-9,TRBD1
TGCGCCAGCAGCTTGGACAGTCGGCCCGGGGAGCTGTTTTTT,CASSLDSRPGELFF,.,TRBJ2-2,TRBV5-1,.
TGTGCCAGCTCAGCCGGACTAGCGGCCCTCTCAGATACGCAGTATTTT,CASSAGLAALSDTQYF,.,TRBJ2-3,TRBV18,TRBD2
TGTGCCAGCAGCCAAGCGTTCGTCGCTCTAGCGGCCTACGAGCAGTACTTC,CASSQAFVALAAYEQYF,few,TRBJ2-7,TRBV3-1/TRBV3-2,TRBD2
TGTGCCAGCTCTCTAACGACAGTACGCAATCAGCCCCAGCATTTT,CASSLTTVRNQPQHF,.,TRBJ1-5,TRBV18,.